The 17 T cell receptor beta chains listed next were all sequenced from one sample in a study of blood T cell repertoires in COVID-19. Assay used: immunoSEQ multiplex PCR; TCRdb lists only in-frame clones, some missing. The sample contains 180,000 or so clones, roughly 87% of which appear only once. The source material was PBMCs or T cells enriched from blood (not recorded which). These receptors all stem from a man aged 45-65 years who had recovered from COVID-19.

This clone was counted only a few times. The chain joins TRBV24-1 to TRBJ1-2; 7 bases match TRBD1. V lost 2 bases, J lost 2 bases, and 10 bases stayed unmatched. The CDR3 runs to 17 residues. The germline gives CDR1 KGHDR, CDR2 SFDVKD. CDR3 region: CATSDSDRVESNYGYTF. The CDR3 DNA follows: TGTGCCACCAGTGATTCCGACAGGGTAGAATCGAACTATGGCTACACCTTC.

The genes are TRBV2 and TRBJ1-5; a weak D match, TRBD1 (6 bases). The V end was cut by 5 bases, the J end by 2 bases, with 13 bases between. Looked up from germline, CDR1 is SNHLY and CDR2 is FYNNEI. The CDR3 has 15 residues. CDR3 nucleotides: TGTGCCAGCAGTCTTGACAGGAAGGGCAATCAGCCCCAGCATTTT. This sequence encodes CASSLDRKGNQPQHF.

The chain couples TRBV7-3 to TRBJ1-2; a weak D match, TRBD1 (6 bases). Germline V gene data show CDR1 as SGHTA and CDR2 as FQGTGA. Trimming removed 7 bases from V and 5 bases from J, with 17 bases in between. This CDR3 spans 14 amino acids. Here the CDR3 reads CASNLYSQGYGYTF. The CDR3 region has the DNA TGTGCCAGCAACCTTTATTCGCAGGGGTATGGCTACACCTTC.

The chain joins TRBV15 to TRBJ2-7, with 9 bases lining up with TRBD1. CDR3 length: 14 amino acids. V dropped 4 bases and J dropped 2; count of bases not matched to a gene: 3. Germline CDR1 is LNHNV and CDR2 is YYDKDF (reference sequence). CDR3: CATSIGTGPYEQYF. CDR3 coding DNA: TGTGCCACCAGCATCGGGACAGGGCCCTACGAGCAGTACTTC.

This clone appeared a single time. The chain combines TRBV10-3 with TRBJ1-3, with a tentative D call TRBD1 (6 bases). The V gene lost 0 bases and the J gene lost 1 base, with 13 bases spanning the gap. The CDR3 loop spans 17 amino acids. Germline CDR1 reads ENHRY; CDR2 reads SYGVKD. The CDR3 sequence is CAISESRGRGSGNTIYF. The CDR3 DNA reads as TGTGCCATCAGTGAGTCGAGGGGCAGGGGATCTGGAAACACCATATATTTT.

This sequence joins TRBV7-9 and TRBJ1-1; 7 bases are a match to TRBD1. The CDR3 sequence is 14 residues long. Looked up from germline, CDR1 is SEHNR and CDR2 is FQNEAQ (reference sequence). Germline trimming cut 6 bases from V and 1 base from J; bases unmatched to any gene: 5. The CDR3 protein is CASRSRQGNTEAFF. CDR3 DNA sequence: TGTGCCAGCAGATCTCGACAGGGGAACACTGAAGCTTTCTTT.

The genes are TRBV7-9 and TRBJ1-1; possible D gene TRBD1, 6 bases. Trimming pared 0 bases from V and 1 base from J, leaving 9 bases between. The length of the CDR3 is 15 residues. Germline V lookup: CDR1 SEHNR, CDR2 FQNEAQ (reference sequence). The CDR3 DNA sequence: TGTGCCAGCAGCTTAGCGGGGGGGCCGAACACTGAAGCTTTCTTT. It yields the protein CASSLAGGPNTEAFF.

V and J are TRBV5-1 and TRBJ2-7; D possibly corresponds to TRBD1 (7 bases). This CDR3 is 14 amino acids long. Germline CDR1 reads SGHRS; CDR2 reads YFSETQ. Between the trimmed V and J ends, which lost 4 bases and 4 bases, there was a span of 15 bases. The CDR3 here is CASSTSTGTYEQYF. The CDR3, as DNA: TGCGCCAGCAGCACCTCGACAGGGACTTACGAGCAGTACTTC.

The chain joins TRBV27 to TRBJ1-4; 8 bases are shared with TRBD1. This CDR3 is built from 14 residues. The ends lost 6 bases at V and 3 bases at J; junction bases unmatched: 3. CDR1 and CDR2 (germline): MNHEY, SMNVEV (reference sequence). The CDR3 DNA follows: TGTGCCAGCAGCGGACAGGGATCTAATGAAAAACTGTTTTTT. Protein product: CASSGQGSNEKLFF.

The chain links TRBV5-8 to TRBJ2-3; TRBD1 agrees at 8 bases. CDR3 length: 12 amino acids. CDR1 is SGHTS and CDR2 is YDEGEE in the germline V gene. The V and J ends lost 1 base and 9 bases, in that order; junction bases with no gene match: 1. The CDR3 region has the DNA TGTGCCAGCAGCTTGAGGACAGGGACGCAGTATTTT. Its translation is CASSLRTGTQYF.

With respect to this clone: At one end the junction does not follow the germline gene, possibly because of a read error. The chain has TRBV19 and TRBJ2-7, with D maybe TRBD1 (5 bases). CDR1 is LNHDA, CDR2 SQIVND, per germline (reference sequence). This CDR3 is built from 11 residues. The CDR3 bases are TGTGCAAGTACAAGGGGAACCGAGCAGTACTTC. It is translated as CASTRGTEQYF.

The rearrangement links TRBV6-5 to TRBJ1-4; 8 positions match TRBD1. CDR1 and CDR2 from the germline V gene are MNHEY and SVGAGI. J was trimmed by 10 bases and V by 2 bases; bases with no gene match: 6. There are 14 residues in the CDR3. DNA of the CDR3: TGTGCCAGCAGTTACGGGACAGGTTCGGCAAAACTGTTTTTT. Translated, it gives CASSYGTGSAKLFF.

The chain has TRBV24-1 and TRBJ2-3; TRBD2 agrees at 8 bases. CDR3 length: 17 amino acids. The ends lost 0 bases at V and 5 bases at J; junction bases unmatched: 9. The germline gives CDR1 KGHDR, CDR2 SFDVKD. In DNA, the CDR3 is TGTGCCACCAGTGATTTGCACGGGGGGGCTAGCGGAGATACGCAGTATTTT. Protein: CATSDLHGGASGDTQYF.

The chain couples TRBV7-8 to TRBJ1-5; D is possibly TRBD1 (6 bases). The CDR3 sequence is 15 residues long. Germline V gene lookup returns CDR1 SGHVS and CDR2 FQNEAQ. V was cut by 2 bases and J by 3 bases, with 11 bases left in between. The CDR3 DNA is TGTGCCAGCAGCTTAAGACAGGAGACCAATCAGCCCCAGCATTTT. As protein: CASSLRQETNQPQHF.

The sample holds one count of this clone. The chain joins TRBV19 to TRBJ2-4; 8 bases line up with TRBD2. There are 16 residues in the CDR3. The V gene end was trimmed by 11 bases and the J gene end by 3 bases; junction bases not matched to a gene: 15. In germline, CDR1 is LNHDA, CDR2 SQIVND (reference sequence). In DNA form, the CDR3 reads TGTGCCTCCGCGGGGGGCCCAACTAGCCGCAAAAACATTCAGTACTTC. This sequence encodes CASAGGPTSRKNIQYF.

This clone has more than one count but fewer than ten. This chain links TRBV3-1 (or the pseudogene TRBV3-2) with TRBJ2-6; the D gene is possibly TRBD2 (6 bases). This CDR3 contains 16 residues. Germline loops: CDR1 LGHDT, CDR2 YNNKEL (reference sequence). Deletions cut 3 bases from V and 3 bases from J, with 12 bases between. The CDR3 loop reads CASSHSGRDGANVLTF. The CDR3 DNA follows: TGTGCCAGCAGCCATAGCGGTAGGGATGGGGCCAACGTCCTGACTTTC.

The count of this clone is one. The chain is built from TRBV2 and TRBJ2-2, with 11 bases that match TRBD2. This CDR3 is built from 17 residues. The V and J ends lost 6 bases and 4 bases, in that order; junction bases with no gene match: 10. CDR1 is SNHLY, CDR2 FYNNEI, per germline. The DNA for the CDR3 is TGTGCCAGCAGGGGGACTTTAGCGGGAGGGCGCACCGGGGAGCTGTTTTTT. Residues: CASRGTLAGGRTGELFF.